These 26 T cell receptor beta chains were sequenced from one sample in a study of a mutant IDH1 vaccine in newly diagnosed glioma. The antigens for these receptors are not known. Produced via immunoSEQ multiplex PCR; TCRdb's table is partial and in-frame only. Among about 51,000 clones listed, roughly 73% were seen once. Time point here: week 5, during vaccination. The study gave 300 ug of mutant IDH1 20-mer peptide per vaccine dose, with topical imiquimod. The input for sequencing was PBMCs, taken from a glioma patient whose treatment included an IDH1 peptide vaccine. The receptor source for this set is a man aged 45-60 years with glioma.

The V and J genes are TRBV9 and TRBJ2-1; 8 bases agree with TRBD2. V dropped 2 bases and J dropped 6; count of bases not matched to a gene: 7. The CDR3 runs to 15 residues. Germline lookup yields CDR1 SGDLS and CDR2 YYNGEE. In nucleotides, the CDR3 is TGTGCCAGCAGCGTGGAGGGACTAGGGGGCAATGAGCAGTTCTTC. This gives the protein CASSVEGLGGNEQFF.

The chain recombines TRBV19 with TRBJ1-2, with D tentatively TRBD1 (5 bases). The CDR3 extends over 13 amino acids. CDR1 is LNHDA and CDR2 is SQIVND in the germline V gene (reference sequence). Trimming removed 3 bases from V and 5 bases from J, with 10 bases in between. The CDR3 DNA follows: TGTGCCAGTAGTATGAGGGGAGGATATGGCTACACCTTC. Its protein product is CASSMRGGYGYTF.

The chain recombines TRBV23-1 with TRBJ1-1; the match to TRBD1 covers 7 bases. TRBV23-1 is recorded as an ORF, its role being uncertain. V lost 0 bases to trimming and J lost 8 bases; unmatched junction nucleotides: 3. This CDR3 has 13 amino acids. The CDR3 sequence is CASSQSKGGEAFF. CDR3 sequence (DNA): TGCGCCAGCAGTCAATCGAAAGGGGGCGAAGCTTTCTTT.

The V gene is TRBV5-5, the J gene TRBJ2-2, with D possibly called TRBD1 or TRBD2 (5 bases each). Per the germline V gene, CDR1 is SGHKS and CDR2 is YYEKEE (reference sequence). The CDR3 is made up of 15 amino acids. Trimming left V 6 bases short and J 2 bases short, with 14 bases between. The CDR3 loop reads CASKLGELNTGELFF. The CDR3 nucleotides are TGTGCCAGCAAGTTGGGGGAGCTAAACACCGGGGAGCTGTTTTTT.

V gene TRBV21-1 combines with J gene TRBJ1-3; the table's D call, TRBD1, was not checked against the DNA. TRBV21-1 is given as a pseudogene. The CDR3 covers 14 residues. The CDR3 DNA reads as TGTGCCAGCATTACAGCCATCTCTGGAAACACCATATATTTT. Its protein is CASITAISGNTIYF.

The gene calls are TRBV10-2 and TRBJ2-1; D gene unclear. Between the trimmed V and J ends, which lost 1 base and 5 bases, there was a span of 12 bases. Germline V gene data show CDR1 as WSHSY and CDR2 as SAAADI. The CDR3 has 15 residues. The CDR3 DNA reads TGCGCCAGCAGTGAGTGGGAAGCAAAGGACAATGAGCAGTTCTTC. Its protein is CASSEWEAKDNEQFF.

The chain has TRBV30 and TRBJ1-6, with D tentatively TRBD1 (6 bases). Germline CDR1 GTSNPN, CDR2 SVGIG (reference sequence). Trimming took 4 bases from V and 2 from J, leaving 12 bases between them. The CDR3 loop spans 15 amino acids. The CDR3 here is CAWTQGNPYNSPLHF. CDR3 DNA sequence: TGTGCCTGGACCCAGGGGAATCCCTATAATTCACCCCTCCACTTT.

The chain joins TRBV7-2 to TRBJ1-3; no firm D call. V lost 1 base, J lost 4 bases, and 14 bases lay in between. This CDR3 contains 16 residues. Per the germline V gene, CDR1 is SGHTA and CDR2 is FQGNSA. In DNA, the CDR3 is TGTGCCAGCAGCTTAGGACCGGTAGGGCAAGGAAACACCATATATTTT. Translation: CASSLGPVGQGNTIYF.

The chain employs TRBV7-2 and TRBJ2-1; 7 bases map to TRBD1. V lost 7 bases, J lost 3 bases, and 9 bases stayed unmatched. CDR3 length: 15 residues. Germline assignment: CDR1 SGHTA and CDR2 FQGNSA. CDR3 residues: CASNSGQAVYNEQFF. The CDR3 nucleotides read TGTGCCAGCAACTCTGGACAGGCCGTCTACAATGAGCAGTTCTTC.

This sequence joins TRBV2 and TRBJ1-1; 9 nucleotides line up with TRBD1. CDR1 is SNHLY and CDR2 is FYNNEI in the germline V gene. The CDR3 has 14 amino acids. Trimming at V came to 5 bases and at J to 0 bases, leaving 1 base not matched to a gene. CDR3 nucleotide sequence: TGTGCCAGCAGTAGGGACAGGGTGAACACTGAAGCTTTCTTT. Protein sequence: CASSRDRVNTEAFF.

V is TRBV6-5 and J is TRBJ1-5, with D unresolved. Germline V gene data show CDR1 as MNHEY and CDR2 as SVGAGI. The CDR3 is made up of 13 amino acids. Trimming removed 0 bases at V and 10 bases at J, with 10 bases between. The CDR3 here is CASSYSRNKPQHF. DNA for the CDR3: TGTGCCAGCAGTTACTCGCGGAACAAACCCCAGCATTTT.

There are a few counts of this clone. This chain links TRBV19 with TRBJ2-3; weak D call: TRBD2 (7 bases). CDR1 is LNHDA, CDR2 SQIVND, per germline (reference sequence). Trimming removed 5 bases at V and 1 base at J, with 19 bases between. The CDR3 is 17 residues long. CDR3 protein: CASSPGGHFDGTDTQYF. The CDR3 coding sequence is TGTGCCAGTAGTCCGGGGGGCCATTTCGATGGCACAGATACGCAGTATTTT.

The V and J genes are TRBV6-5 and TRBJ2-1; 12 nucleotides match TRBD2. Germline V gives CDR1 MNHEY, CDR2 SVGAGI. The trim removed 4 bases at V and 8 bases at J, leaving 3 bases unmatched. The CDR3 spans 14 residues. CDR3 sequence reads: CASSSRLAGDEQFF. The CDR3 DNA follows: TGTGCCAGCAGTTCAAGACTAGCGGGGGATGAGCAGTTCTTC.

The V gene is TRBV14, the J gene TRBJ1-1, with TRBD1 as a possible D gene (5 bases). The V gene's germline CDR1 is SGHDN and CDR2 FVKESK. V lost 6 bases to trimming and J lost 0 bases, with 8 bases between them. The length of the CDR3 is 13 residues. CDR3 sequence reads: CASSQGMNTEAFF. Written as DNA, the CDR3 is TGTGCCAGCAGTCAGGGTATGAACACTGAAGCTTTCTTT.

The rearrangement links TRBV5-5 to TRBJ2-2, with a weak D call TRBD1 (5 bases). The germline gives CDR1 SGHKS, CDR2 YYEKEE (reference sequence). CDR3 length: 16 residues. Trimming took off 2 bases at V and 2 bases at J, with 13 bases between the two ends. The CDR3 DNA follows: TGTGCCAGCAGCTTCGAGCAGGGAACAAACACCGGGGAGCTGTTTTTT. Translated, it gives CASSFEQGTNTGELFF.

The genes are TRBV2 and TRBJ2-5, with a tentative D call TRBD2 (6 bases). The CDR3 spans 13 residues. The germline CDR1 and CDR2 sequences are SNHLY and FYNNEI. Trimming stripped 5 bases from V and 5 bases from J, with 12 bases between. The CDR3: CASSPRGLETQYF. Written as DNA, the CDR3 is TGTGCCAGCAGTCCCCGGGGGTTGGAGACCCAGTACTTC.

This clone has only a few counts. The DNA for the CDR3 is TGTGCCAGCAGTGAGATGCGGGGCAATCAGCCCCAGCATTTT. Protein product: CASSEMRGNQPQHF. V usage is TRBV6-1 and J usage is TRBJ1-5; D is ambiguous. V was clipped by 3 bases and J by 2 bases, with 8 bases between them. Germline loops: CDR1 MNHNS, CDR2 SASEGT. The CDR3 loop spans 14 amino acids.

V and J are TRBV11-2 and TRBJ1-1; the D gene is possibly TRBD1 (6 bases). The CDR3 spans 15 residues. V lost 5 bases, J lost 1 base, and 14 bases lay in between. The germline V gene encodes CDR1 SGHAT and CDR2 FQNNGV. CDR3 amino acids: CASSVTGTTNTEAFF. The CDR3 bases are TGTGCCAGCAGCGTAACGGGGACAACGAACACTGAAGCTTTCTTT.

V and J are TRBV2 and TRBJ2-6; no clear D gene. The CDR3 is made up of 16 amino acids. Germline V gives CDR1 SNHLY, CDR2 FYNNEI. V shed 1 base and J shed 0 bases, with 7 bases lying between them. The CDR3 protein is CASSEEIVSGANVLTF. The CDR3 DNA reads as TGTGCCAGCAGTGAAGAGATTGTCTCTGGGGCCAACGTCCTGACTTTC.

The chain joins TRBV19 to TRBJ2-1; 11 bases agree with TRBD1. V trimming: 4 bases; J trimming: 7 bases; junction bases outside the gene matches: 3. The germline CDR1 and CDR2 sequences are LNHDA and SQIVND (reference sequence). The CDR3 contains 14 residues. Here the CDR3 reads CASSTGTGGNEQFF. CDR3 coding DNA: TGTGCCAGTAGTACCGGGACAGGGGGGAATGAGCAGTTCTTC.

This chain connects TRBV5-6 to TRBJ1-1; D remains ambiguous. Germline V gives CDR1 SGHDT, CDR2 YYEEEE. V lost 1 base and J lost 1, with 8 bases in between. The CDR3 runs 14 residues. The chain's CDR3 is CASSLKWANTEAFF. In DNA, the CDR3 is TGTGCCAGCAGCTTGAAGTGGGCGAACACTGAAGCTTTCTTT. The whole variable domain, remainder taken from reference TRBV5-6 and TRBJ1-1, is DAGVTQSPTHLIKTRGQQVTLRCSPKSGHDTVSWYQQALGQGPQFIFQYYEEEERQRGNFPDRFSGHQFPNYSSELNVNALLLGDSALYLCASSLKWANTEAFFGQGTRLTVV.

In this sample, this clone turned up a few times. CDR3 in amino acids: CASSPDIPNQPQHF. CDR3 nucleotides: TGTGCCAGCAGCCCCGACATCCCTAATCAGCCCCAGCATTTT. The chain carries TRBV7-9 and TRBJ1-5; D gene unclear. Germline assignment: CDR1 SEHNR and CDR2 FQNEAQ (reference sequence). The CDR3 consists of 14 residues. The V gene lost 5 bases and the J gene lost 4 bases, with 12 bases spanning the gap.

CDR3 sequence: CAWSVLSNQPQHF. CDR3 bases: TGTGCCTGGAGTGTACTATCCAATCAGCCCCAGCATTTT. This chain links TRBV30 with TRBJ1-5; D gene unclear. There are 13 residues in the CDR3. V lost 0 bases and J 3 bases, leaving 6 bases between the germline ends. Germline CDR1 and CDR2: GTSNPN and SVGIG (reference sequence).

Judged by abundance, this clone is medium-sized. The chain is built from TRBV4-1 and TRBJ2-7, with D possibly being TRBD2 (6 bases). CDR1 and CDR2 from the germline V gene are MGHRA and YSYEKL. V was trimmed by 2 bases and J by 5 bases, leaving 13 bases between them. This CDR3 has 14 residues. CDR3 DNA: TGCGCCAGCAGCCAATTTCGGGGGACGGACGAGCAGTACTTC. Amino acids: CASSQFRGTDEQYF.

This clone was seen only once. This chain's CDR3 is CASSLGATDYEQYF. The CDR3 region has the DNA TGTGCCAGCAGCTTAGGAGCGACCGACTACGAGCAGTACTTC. The rearrangement links TRBV7-2 to TRBJ2-7; D remains ambiguous. Germline assignment: CDR1 SGHTA and CDR2 FQGNSA. The CDR3 runs to 14 residues. V shed 1 base and J shed 3 bases, with 10 bases lying between them.

This clone showed up just a few times. The J gene is TRBJ1-2, the V gene TRBV7-2, with 8 bases lining up with TRBD1. The CDR3 consists of 13 residues. J lost 5 bases, V lost 2 bases, and 1 base had no gene match. The germline gives CDR1 SGHTA, CDR2 FQGNSA. DNA for the CDR3: TGTGCCAGCAGCTTAACAGGGGGGTATGGCTACACCTTC. Translation gives CASSLTGGYGYTF.